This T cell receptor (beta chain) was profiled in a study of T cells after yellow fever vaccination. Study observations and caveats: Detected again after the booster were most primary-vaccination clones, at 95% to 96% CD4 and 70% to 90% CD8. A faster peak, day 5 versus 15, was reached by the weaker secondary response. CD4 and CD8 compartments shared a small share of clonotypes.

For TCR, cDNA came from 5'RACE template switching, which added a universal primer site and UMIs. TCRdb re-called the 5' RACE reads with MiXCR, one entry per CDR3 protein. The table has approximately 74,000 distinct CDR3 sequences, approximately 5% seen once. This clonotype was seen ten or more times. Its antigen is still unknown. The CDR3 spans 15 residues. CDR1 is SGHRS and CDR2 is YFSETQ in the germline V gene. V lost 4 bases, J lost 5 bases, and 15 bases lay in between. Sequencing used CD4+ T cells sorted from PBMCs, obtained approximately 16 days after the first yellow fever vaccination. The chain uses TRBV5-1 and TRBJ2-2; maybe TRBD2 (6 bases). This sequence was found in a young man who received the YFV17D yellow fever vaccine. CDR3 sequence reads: CASSRDLPGTGELFF. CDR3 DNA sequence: TGCGCCAGCAGCCGGGACTTACCGGGGACCGGGGAGCTGTTTTTT.